This T cell receptor beta chain was recorded in a study of spatial heterogeneity in lung cancer. On this clonotype itself: Its antigen is unknown.

V was clipped by 2 bases and J by 7 bases, with 11 bases between them. Germline loops: CDR1 SGHTA, CDR2 FQGNSA. CDR3 size: 14 residues. TCRdb reanalysed the 5' RACE reads using MiXCR and keeps one entry per CDR3 protein. The sample contains approximately 47,000 distinct CDR3 sequences, 7.5% to 9% of which appear only once. The study's findings and limits: Ubiquitous expanded tumor TCRs were observed in blood more at resection than follow-up.

Documented time point: sample taken at primary tumor resection. Whole RNA, which was extracted from tumor, nontumor lung tissue or frozen PBMC, was sequenced without any cell sorting. This chain joins TRBV7-2 and TRBJ1-4; D is unresolved. This material consisted of PBMCs, taken at surgery. This sequence was found in a female donor with early-stage non-small cell lung cancer. The CDR3 sequence: CASSLSRESEKLFF. In DNA form, the CDR3 reads TGTGCCAGCAGCTTAAGCCGTGAGAGTGAAAAACTGTTTTTT.